The 21 T cell receptor beta chains below all came from one sample that was sequenced in a study of cytomegalovirus exposure and HLA in healthy donors. Assay used: immunoSEQ multiplex PCR; TCRdb lists only in-frame clones, some missing. The sample contains approximately 110,000 clones, about 88% of which appear only once. The sample comprised PBMCs. These receptors were obtained from a woman aged 18-29 years in good health and CMV-seropositive.

This sequence joins TRBV4-1 and TRBJ2-2; D ambiguous. The V gene lost 4 bases and the J gene lost 1 base, with 7 bases spanning the gap. There are 14 residues in the CDR3. The germline V gene has CDR1 MGHRA and CDR2 YSYEKL. The CDR3 spells CASSPTGNTGELFF. The CDR3 DNA is TGCGCCAGCAGCCCGACGGGGAACACCGGGGAGCTGTTTTTT.

The rearrangement uses TRBV2 and TRBJ1-5; D is possibly TRBD1 (5 bases). The CDR3 extends over 13 amino acids. Trimming stripped 6 bases from V and 4 bases from J, with 10 bases between. The germline V gene encodes CDR1 SNHLY and CDR2 FYNNEI. CDR3 amino acids: CASRDQGNQPQHF. The CDR3 nucleotides are TGTGCCAGCAGAGATCAGGGAAATCAGCCCCAGCATTTT.

V gene TRBV5-4 combines with J gene TRBJ2-5, with a tentative D call TRBD2 (6 bases). CDR1 is SGHNT, CDR2 YYREEE, per germline (reference sequence). Trimming took 0 bases from V and 4 from J, leaving 13 bases between them. The CDR3 contains 15 residues. The CDR3 sequence is CASSLGGAHRETQYF. CDR3 coding DNA: TGTGCCAGCAGCTTGGGCGGGGCCCACCGAGAGACCCAGTACTTC. The full variable domain, with the rest looked up from reference TRBV5-4 and TRBJ2-5, is ETGVTQSPTHLIKTRGQQVTLRCSSQSGHNTVSWYQQALGQGPQFIFQYYREEENGRGNFPPRFSGLQFPNYSSELNVNALELDDSALYLCASSLGGAHRETQYFGPGTRLLVL.

The V gene is TRBV2, the J gene TRBJ1-1, with D possibly being TRBD1 (6 bases). V lost 6 bases and J lost 5, with 13 bases in between. The CDR3 contains 13 residues. In germline, CDR1 is SNHLY, CDR2 FYNNEI. CDR3 amino acids: CASRGGGGTEAFF. CDR3 bases: TGTGCCAGCAGAGGGGGGGGTGGGACTGAAGCTTTCTTT.

The V call is TRBV7-2, the J call TRBJ2-7; tentatively, D is TRBD2 (5 bases). Trimming pared 5 bases from V and 6 bases from J, leaving 20 bases between. CDR1 is SGHTA and CDR2 is FQGNSA in the germline V gene. The CDR3 has 15 amino acids. In DNA, the CDR3 is TGTGCCAGCAGCCGATACGGAAGGGAACTAGGCGAGCAGTACTTC. Translating gives CASSRYGRELGEQYF.

J is TRBJ2-2 and V is TRBV5-1; a weak D match, TRBD2 (6 bases). The CDR3 is made up of 15 amino acids. Germline V lookup: CDR1 SGHRS, CDR2 YFSETQ. The V end lost 0 bases, the J end lost 6 bases, and 12 bases lay between the germline ends. CDR3 amino acids: CASSLDAGWSGELFF. The CDR3 bases are TGCGCCAGCAGCTTGGATGCGGGATGGTCCGGGGAGCTGTTTTTT.

V is TRBV29-1 and J is TRBJ1-6, with D unresolved. The V end was cut by 0 bases, the J end by 15 bases, with 15 bases between. CDR3 length equals 13 residues. Germline values: CDR1 SQVTM, CDR2 ANQGSEA. CDR3 sequence (DNA): TGCAGCGTTGAAGACAACGAACATAGCCACCTCCACTTT. Its protein is CSVEDNEHSHLHF.

The CDR3 DNA is TGCGCCAGCAGCCAGTTCCAGGGGCGAACCTCTGGGGCCAACGTCCTGACTTTC. Its translation is CASSQFQGRTSGANVLTF. This sequence joins TRBV4-1 and TRBJ2-6, with D tentatively TRBD1 (6 bases). The CDR3 has 18 amino acids. Trimming left V 3 bases short and J 0 bases short, with 15 bases between. Germline CDR1 reads MGHRA; CDR2 reads YSYEKL.

This chain uses TRBV28 with TRBJ2-4, with D perhaps matching TRBD2 (5 bases). The CDR3 covers 14 residues. The germline V gene encodes CDR1 MDHEN and CDR2 SYDVKM. The germline V and J ends were trimmed by 2 bases and 8 bases, with 13 bases remaining between them. Here the CDR3 reads CASSLLARPYIQYF. The CDR3 DNA reads TGTGCCAGCAGTTTACTAGCCCGACCTTACATTCAGTACTTC.

This clone has at least ten counts. The chain combines TRBV6-4 with TRBJ2-2; 9 bases are a match to TRBD2. The CDR3 consists of 15 residues. CDR1 and CDR2 (germline): MRHNA, SNTAGT. V lost 0 bases, J lost 4 bases, and 0 bases stayed unmatched. The CDR3 reads CASSDSSGSTGELFF. CDR3 sequence (DNA): TGTGCCAGCAGTGACTCTAGCGGGAGCACCGGGGAGCTGTTTTTT.

The chain is built from TRBV6-6 and TRBJ1-1; D possibly corresponds to TRBD1 (6 bases). In germline, CDR1 is MNHNY, CDR2 SVGAGI (reference sequence). V lost 4 bases to trimming and J lost 2 bases, with 17 bases between them. This CDR3 spans 16 amino acids. In nucleotides, the CDR3 is TGTGCCAGCAGTTCCCCCCTAGACAGGTCCAACACTGAAGCTTTCTTT. Amino acid sequence: CASSSPLDRSNTEAFF.

V is TRBV18 and J is TRBJ1-2; D perhaps matches TRBD1 (5 bases). The V end lost 0 bases, the J end lost 1 base, and 15 bases lay between the germline ends. CDR1 and CDR2 from the germline V gene are KGHSH and LQKENI. This CDR3 has 17 amino acids. CDR3 nucleotide sequence: TGTGCCAGCTCACCACCTCTTACAACAGGAAGTAACTATGGCTACACCTTC. It codes for CASSPPLTTGSNYGYTF. The full variable domain, with the rest looked up from reference TRBV18 and TRBJ1-2, is NAGVMQNPRHLVRRRGQEARLRCSPMKGHSHVYWYRQLPEEGLKFMVYLQKENIIDESGMPKERFSAEFPKEGPSILRIQQVVRGDSAAYFCASSPPLTTGSNYGYTFGSGTRLTVV.

CDR3 sequence reads: CASSPQREKGETQYF. The CDR3, as DNA: TGTGCCAGCAGCCCCCAGCGGGAGAAGGGAGAGACCCAGTACTTC. The chain has TRBV5-4 and TRBJ2-5; 8 bases align to TRBD2. Germline CDR1 reads SGHNT; CDR2 reads YYREEE (reference sequence). Unmatched junction bases numbered 9, after V lost 4 bases and J lost 4 bases. CDR3 length equals 15 residues.

The chain is built from TRBV27 and TRBJ2-7; 7 bases are a match to TRBD1. The length of the CDR3 is 16 residues. The V and J ends lost 0 bases and 1 base, in that order; junction bases with no gene match: 6. Germline loops: CDR1 MNHEY, CDR2 SMNVEV (reference sequence). The CDR3, as DNA: TGTGCCAGCAGTTTATCAGGGGGCGATCTGTCCTACGAGCAGTACTTC. Translation: CASSLSGGDLSYEQYF.

V gene TRBV7-9 combines with J gene TRBJ1-3; 12 positions agree with TRBD1. Germline loops: CDR1 SEHNR, CDR2 FQNEAQ (reference sequence). With 7 bases clipped from V and 3 bases from J, the junction kept 13 bases outside the gene matches. CDR3 length: 18 amino acids. The CDR3, as DNA: TGTGCCAGCATCAAGGGAGGGGACAGGGGGCAATTTGGAAACACCATATATTTT. Its translation: CASIKGGDRGQFGNTIYF.

The genes are TRBV15 and TRBJ1-2; 8 bases align to TRBD1. CDR3 length: 15 amino acids. Germline V CDR1 and CDR2: LNHNV, YYDKDF (reference sequence). Trimming cost V 5 bases and J 1 base; bases outside gene matches: 6. This chain's CDR3 is CATSAGTGFNYGYTF. CDR3 bases: TGTGCCACCAGCGCCGGGACAGGTTTTAACTATGGCTACACCTTC.

This clone is a singleton in its sample. The chain uses TRBV6-5 and TRBJ2-1; 8 nucleotides agree with TRBD2. Trimming removed 11 bases from V and 1 base from J; junction bases left unmatched: 10. The CDR3 sequence is 15 residues long. Germline loops: CDR1 MNHEY, CDR2 SVGAGI. The CDR3 sequence: CACTRAGGSYNEQFF. For the CDR3, the DNA is TGTGCCTGCACCCGGGCGGGGGGTTCCTACAATGAGCAGTTCTTC.

The rearrangement links TRBV7-8 to TRBJ2-5; D perhaps matches TRBD1 (8 bases). The germline V gene has CDR1 SGHVS and CDR2 FQNEAQ. The length of the CDR3 is 14 residues. Trimming shortened V by 3 bases and J by 10 bases, and 18 bases separated the two germline ends. CDR3 residues: CASSLVRNRGGQYF. DNA of the CDR3: TGTGCCAGCAGCTTGGTCCGAAACAGGGGGGGCCAGTACTTC.

The chain employs TRBV10-3 and TRBJ1-1; D not certain. There are 14 residues in the CDR3. The ends were cut back, 1 base at V and 3 bases at J, with 9 bases in the middle. Germline V gives CDR1 ENHRY, CDR2 SYGVKD. CDR3 residues: CAISELVGDTEAFF. CDR3 in DNA: TGTGCCATCAGTGAGTTGGTCGGGGACACTGAAGCTTTCTTT.

This chain connects TRBV7-3 to TRBJ2-3, with unresolved D. There are 15 residues in the CDR3. Trimming left V 0 bases short and J 3 bases short, with 10 bases between. Per the germline V gene, CDR1 is SGHTA and CDR2 is FQGTGA. The CDR3 coding sequence is TGTGCCAGCAGCTTAACCGGTGCGAGGACAGATACGCAGTATTTT. Translated, it gives CASSLTGARTDTQYF. The full variable domain, in which reference TRBV7-3 and TRBJ2-3 provide the parts outside the CDR3, is GAGVSQTPSNKVTEKGKYVELRCDPISGHTALYWYRQSLGQGPEFLIYFQGTGAADDSGLPNDRFFAVRPEGSVSTLKIQRTERGDSAVYLCASSLTGARTDTQYFGPGTRLTVL.

The chain is built from TRBV19 and TRBJ1-1; TRBD1 matches at 8 bases. The CDR3 consists of 14 residues. J gave up 1 base and V 5 bases, and 3 bases lay outside the gene matches. Germline V gene sequence: CDR1 LNHDA, CDR2 SQIVND (reference sequence). CDR3 coding DNA: TGTGCCAGTAGTGCGACAGGGGAGAACACTGAAGCTTTCTTT. Translation: CASSATGENTEAFF.